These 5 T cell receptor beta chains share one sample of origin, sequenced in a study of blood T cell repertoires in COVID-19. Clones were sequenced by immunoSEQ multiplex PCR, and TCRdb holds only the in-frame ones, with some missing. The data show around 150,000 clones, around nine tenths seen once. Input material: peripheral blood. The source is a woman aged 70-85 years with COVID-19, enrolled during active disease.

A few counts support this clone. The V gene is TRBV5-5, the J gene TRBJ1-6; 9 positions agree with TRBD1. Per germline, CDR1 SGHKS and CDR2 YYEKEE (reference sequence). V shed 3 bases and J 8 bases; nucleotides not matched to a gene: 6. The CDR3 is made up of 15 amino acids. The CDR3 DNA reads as TGTGCCAGCAGCTCACAGACAGGGGGTTATTCACCCCTCCACTTT. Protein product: CASSSQTGGYSPLHF.

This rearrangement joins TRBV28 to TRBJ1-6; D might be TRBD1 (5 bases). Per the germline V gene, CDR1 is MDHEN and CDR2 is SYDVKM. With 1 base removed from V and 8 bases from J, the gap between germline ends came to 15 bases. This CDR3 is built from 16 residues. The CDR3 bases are TGTGCCAGCAGTTTATCGGCAGGGCAAGGGGATTCACCCCTCCACTTT. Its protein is CASSLSAGQGDSPLHF.

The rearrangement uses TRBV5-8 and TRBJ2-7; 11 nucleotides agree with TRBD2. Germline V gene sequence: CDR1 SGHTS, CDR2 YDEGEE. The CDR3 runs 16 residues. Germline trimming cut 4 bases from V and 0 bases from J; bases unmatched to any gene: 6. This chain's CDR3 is CASSILAGGTSYEQYF. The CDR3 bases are TGTGCCAGCAGCATCCTAGCGGGGGGTACCTCCTACGAGCAGTACTTC.

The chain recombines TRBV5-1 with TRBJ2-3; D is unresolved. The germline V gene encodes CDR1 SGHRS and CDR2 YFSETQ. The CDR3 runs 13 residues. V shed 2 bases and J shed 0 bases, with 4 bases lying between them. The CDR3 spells CASSFSSTDTQYF. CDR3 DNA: TGCGCCAGCAGCTTCTCTAGCACAGATACGCAGTATTTT.

This chain's CDR3 is CASRVPGWAGTGELFF. CDR3 DNA sequence: TGCGCCAGCAGAGTTCCTGGGTGGGCCGGCACCGGGGAGCTGTTTTTT. This chain uses TRBV5-1 with TRBJ2-2, with D uncertain. V lost 5 bases and J 4 bases, leaving 18 bases between the germline ends. The CDR3 covers 16 residues. CDR1 SGHRS and CDR2 YFSETQ come from the germline V gene.